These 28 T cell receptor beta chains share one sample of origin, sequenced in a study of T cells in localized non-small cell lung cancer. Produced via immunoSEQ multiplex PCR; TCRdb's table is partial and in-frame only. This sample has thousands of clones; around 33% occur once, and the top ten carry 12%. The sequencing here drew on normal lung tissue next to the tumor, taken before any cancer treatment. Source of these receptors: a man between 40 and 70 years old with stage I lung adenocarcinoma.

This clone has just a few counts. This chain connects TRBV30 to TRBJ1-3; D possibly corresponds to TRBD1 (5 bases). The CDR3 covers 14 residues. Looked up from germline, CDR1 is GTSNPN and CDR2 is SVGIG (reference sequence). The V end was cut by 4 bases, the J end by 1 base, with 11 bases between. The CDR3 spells CAWNRQNSGNTIYF. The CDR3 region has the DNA TGTGCCTGGAACCGACAGAATTCTGGAAACACCATATATTTT.

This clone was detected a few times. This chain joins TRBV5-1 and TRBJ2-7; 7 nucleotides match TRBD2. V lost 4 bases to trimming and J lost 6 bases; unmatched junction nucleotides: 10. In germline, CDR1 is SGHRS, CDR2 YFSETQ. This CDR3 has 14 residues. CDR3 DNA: TGCGCCAGCAGCCCGGGAGGATATCGGGTCGAGCAGTACTTC. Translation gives CASSPGGYRVEQYF.

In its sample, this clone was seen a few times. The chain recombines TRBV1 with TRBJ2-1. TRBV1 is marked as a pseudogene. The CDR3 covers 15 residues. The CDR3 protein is CTSSPRRAQRYEQFF. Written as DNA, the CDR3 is TGCACCAGCAGCCCAAGACGGGCCCAGCGTTATGAGCAGTTCTTC.

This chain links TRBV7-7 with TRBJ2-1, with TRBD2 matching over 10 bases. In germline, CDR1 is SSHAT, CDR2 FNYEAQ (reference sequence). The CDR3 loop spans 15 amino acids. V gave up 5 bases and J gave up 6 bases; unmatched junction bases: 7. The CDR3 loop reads CASSPLAGESNEQFF. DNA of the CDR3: TGTGCCAGCAGCCCCCTAGCGGGAGAGTCCAATGAGCAGTTCTTC.

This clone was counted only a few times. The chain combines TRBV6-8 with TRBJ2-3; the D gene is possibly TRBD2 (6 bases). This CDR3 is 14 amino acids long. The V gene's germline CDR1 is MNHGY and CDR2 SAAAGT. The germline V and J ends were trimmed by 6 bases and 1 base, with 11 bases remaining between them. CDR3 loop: CASRPGLGTDTQYF. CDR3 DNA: TGTGCCAGCAGACCGGGACTCGGCACAGATACGCAGTATTTT.

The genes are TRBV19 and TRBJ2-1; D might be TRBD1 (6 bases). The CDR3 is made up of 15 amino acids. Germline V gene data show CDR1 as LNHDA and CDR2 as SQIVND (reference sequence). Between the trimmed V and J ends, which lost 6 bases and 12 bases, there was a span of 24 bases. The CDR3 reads CASSRIGGPRSGQFF. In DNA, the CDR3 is TGTGCCAGTAGCCGTATAGGGGGACCCCGCTCTGGGCAGTTCTTC.

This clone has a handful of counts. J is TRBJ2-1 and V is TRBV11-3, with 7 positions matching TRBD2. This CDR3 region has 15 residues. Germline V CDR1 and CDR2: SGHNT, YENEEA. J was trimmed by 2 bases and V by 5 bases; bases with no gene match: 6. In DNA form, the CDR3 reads TGTGCCAGCAGCCCTAGCGGAGATCCCTACAATGAGCAGTTCTTC. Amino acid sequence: CASSPSGDPYNEQFF.

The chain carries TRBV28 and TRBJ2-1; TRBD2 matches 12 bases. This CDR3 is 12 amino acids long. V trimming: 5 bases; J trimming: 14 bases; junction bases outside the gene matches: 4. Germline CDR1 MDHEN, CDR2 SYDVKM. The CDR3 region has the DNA TGTGCCAGCAGTCCTAGCGGGAGGGTTAAGTTCTTC. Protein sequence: CASSPSGRVKFF.

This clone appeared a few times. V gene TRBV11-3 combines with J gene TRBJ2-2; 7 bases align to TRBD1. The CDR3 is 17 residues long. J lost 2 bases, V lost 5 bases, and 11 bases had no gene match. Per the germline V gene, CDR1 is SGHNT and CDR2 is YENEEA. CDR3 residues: CASSPAGTASNTGELFF. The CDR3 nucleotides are TGTGCCAGCAGCCCTGCCGGGACAGCGTCTAACACCGGGGAGCTGTTTTTT.

CDR3 sequence (DNA): TGTGCCAGTGTCGATAAGGGAGGCTACACCTTC. Encoded protein: CASVDKGGYTF. The chain employs TRBV19 and TRBJ1-2; no definite D call. CDR1 and CDR2 from the germline V gene are LNHDA and SQIVND (reference sequence). The V gene lost 8 bases and the J gene lost 8 bases, with 12 bases spanning the gap. The CDR3 is made up of 11 amino acids.

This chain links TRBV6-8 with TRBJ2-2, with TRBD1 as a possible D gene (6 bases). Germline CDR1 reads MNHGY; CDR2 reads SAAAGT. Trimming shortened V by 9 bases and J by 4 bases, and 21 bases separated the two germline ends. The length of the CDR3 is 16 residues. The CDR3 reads CASRKLQGGGTGELFF. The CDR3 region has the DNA TGTGCCAGTAGGAAACTACAGGGTGGCGGCACCGGGGAGCTGTTTTTT.

CDR3 sequence: CASSPTGLAGTDTQYF. Written as DNA, the CDR3 is TGTGCCAGCAGCCCTACTGGACTAGCGGGGACAGATACGCAGTATTTT. V and J are TRBV28 and TRBJ2-3; 12 bases fit TRBD2. The V segment lost 6 bases and the J segment 3 bases; nucleotides outside the gene matches: 7. The CDR3 extends over 16 amino acids. The germline V gene has CDR1 MDHEN and CDR2 SYDVKM.

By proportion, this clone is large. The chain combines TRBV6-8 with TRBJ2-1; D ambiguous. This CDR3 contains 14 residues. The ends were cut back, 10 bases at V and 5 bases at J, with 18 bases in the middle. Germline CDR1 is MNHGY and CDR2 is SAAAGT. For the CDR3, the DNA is TGTGCCAATGACCCCCCCAGTGGCGACAATGAGCAGTTCTTC. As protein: CANDPPSGDNEQFF.

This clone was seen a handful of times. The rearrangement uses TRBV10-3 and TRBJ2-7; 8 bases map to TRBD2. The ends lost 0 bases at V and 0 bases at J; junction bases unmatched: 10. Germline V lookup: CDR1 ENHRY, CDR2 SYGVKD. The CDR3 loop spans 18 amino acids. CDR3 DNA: TGTGCCATCAGTGAGTCGGGCCACGGGGGGGTTTACTCCTACGAGCAGTACTTC. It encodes CAISESGHGGVYSYEQYF.

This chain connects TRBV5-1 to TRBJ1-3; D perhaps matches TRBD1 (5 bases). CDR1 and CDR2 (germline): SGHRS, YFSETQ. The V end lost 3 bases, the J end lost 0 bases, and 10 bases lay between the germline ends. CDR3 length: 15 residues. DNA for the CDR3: TGCGCCAGCAGCTCCGGGACCATCTCTGGAAACACCATATATTTT. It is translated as CASSSGTISGNTIYF.

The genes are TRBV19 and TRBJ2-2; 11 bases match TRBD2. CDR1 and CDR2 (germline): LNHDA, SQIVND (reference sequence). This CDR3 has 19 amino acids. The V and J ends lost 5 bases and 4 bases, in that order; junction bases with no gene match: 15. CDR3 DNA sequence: TGTGCCAGTAGTCCCCGCAGACTAGCGGGGCGATCGGTCACCGGGGAGCTGTTTTTT. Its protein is CASSPRRLAGRSVTGELFF.

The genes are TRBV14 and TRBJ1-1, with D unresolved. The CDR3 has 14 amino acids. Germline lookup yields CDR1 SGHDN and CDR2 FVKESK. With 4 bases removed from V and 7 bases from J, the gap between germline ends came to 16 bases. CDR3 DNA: TGTGCCAGCAGCCCCTTGGGCGTCTGGGGTGAAGCTTTCTTT. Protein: CASSPLGVWGEAFF.

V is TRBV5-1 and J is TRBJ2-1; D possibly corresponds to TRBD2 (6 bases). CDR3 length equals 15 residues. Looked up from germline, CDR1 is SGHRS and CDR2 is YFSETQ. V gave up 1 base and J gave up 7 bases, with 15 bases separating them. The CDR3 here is CASSLYGVRGNEQFF. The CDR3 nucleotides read TGCGCCAGCAGCTTGTACGGGGTCCGGGGGAATGAGCAGTTCTTC. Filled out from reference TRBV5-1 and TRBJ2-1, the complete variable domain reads KAGVTQTPRYLIKTRGQQVTLSCSPISGHRSVSWYQQTPGQGLQFLFEYFSETQRNKGNFPGRFSGRQFSNSRSEMNVSTLELGDSALYLCASSLYGVRGNEQFFGPGTRLTVL.

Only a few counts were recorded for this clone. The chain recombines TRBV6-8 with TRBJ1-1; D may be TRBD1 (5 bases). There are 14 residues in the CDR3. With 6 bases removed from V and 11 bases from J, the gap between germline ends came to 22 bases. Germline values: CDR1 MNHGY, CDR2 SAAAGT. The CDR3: CASSWTVDRPRAFF. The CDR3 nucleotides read TGTGCCAGCAGCTGGACCGTAGACAGACCGAGGGCTTTCTTT.

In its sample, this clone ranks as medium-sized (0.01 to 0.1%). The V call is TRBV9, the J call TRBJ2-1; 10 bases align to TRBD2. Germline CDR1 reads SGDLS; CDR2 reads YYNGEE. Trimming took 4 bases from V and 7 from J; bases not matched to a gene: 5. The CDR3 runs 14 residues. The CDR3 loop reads CASSTGTSENEQFF. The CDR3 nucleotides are TGTGCCAGCAGCACGGGGACTAGCGAGAATGAGCAGTTCTTC.

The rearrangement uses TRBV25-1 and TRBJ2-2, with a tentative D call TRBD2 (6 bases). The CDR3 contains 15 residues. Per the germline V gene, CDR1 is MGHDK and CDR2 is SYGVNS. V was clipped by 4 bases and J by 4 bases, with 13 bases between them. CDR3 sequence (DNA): TGTGCCAGCAGTGGATTGGGGACTCTCACCGGGGAGCTGTTTTTT. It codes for CASSGLGTLTGELFF.

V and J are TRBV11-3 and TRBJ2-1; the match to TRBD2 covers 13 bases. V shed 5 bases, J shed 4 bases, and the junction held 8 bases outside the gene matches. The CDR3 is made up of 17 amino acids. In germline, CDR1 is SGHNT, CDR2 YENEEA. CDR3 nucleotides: TGTGCCAGCAGCCCAAGGACTAGCGGGAGCCATTACAATGAGCAGTTCTTC. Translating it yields CASSPRTSGSHYNEQFF.

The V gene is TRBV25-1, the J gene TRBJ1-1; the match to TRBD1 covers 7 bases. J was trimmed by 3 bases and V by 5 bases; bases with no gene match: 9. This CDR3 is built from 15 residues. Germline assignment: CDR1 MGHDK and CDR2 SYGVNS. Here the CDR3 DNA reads TGTGCCAGCAGTCCCTCTTACAGGGGAGACACTGAAGCTTTCTTT. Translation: CASSPSYRGDTEAFF.

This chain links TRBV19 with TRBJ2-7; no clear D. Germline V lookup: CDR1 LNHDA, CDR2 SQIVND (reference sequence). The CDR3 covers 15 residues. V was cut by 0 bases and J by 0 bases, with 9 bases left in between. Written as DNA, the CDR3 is TGTGCCAGTAGTATAGACACCAGGATCTCCTACGAGCAGTACTTC. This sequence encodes CASSIDTRISYEQYF.

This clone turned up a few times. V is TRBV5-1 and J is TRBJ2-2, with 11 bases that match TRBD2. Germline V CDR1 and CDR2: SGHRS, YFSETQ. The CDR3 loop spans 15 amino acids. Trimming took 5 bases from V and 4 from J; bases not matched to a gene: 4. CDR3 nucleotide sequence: TGCGCCAGCAGTTCCACTAGCGGGGGCACCGGGGAGCTGTTTTTT. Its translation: CASSSTSGGTGELFF.

This chain's CDR3 is CTSSQEPGSEAFF. CDR3 coding DNA: TGCACCAGCAGCCAAGAACCCGGGTCTGAAGCTTTCTTT. The chain links TRBV1 to TRBJ1-1. TRBV1 is noted as a pseudogene. The CDR3 runs to 13 residues.

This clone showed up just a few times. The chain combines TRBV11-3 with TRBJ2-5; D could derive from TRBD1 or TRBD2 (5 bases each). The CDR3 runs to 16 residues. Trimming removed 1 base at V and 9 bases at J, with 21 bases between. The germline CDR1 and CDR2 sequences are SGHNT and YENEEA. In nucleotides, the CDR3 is TGTGCCAGCAGCTTAGTTGGGGACGGACCGTTCGGGGCCCAGTACTTC. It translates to CASSLVGDGPFGAQYF.

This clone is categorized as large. CDR3 nucleotides: TGTGCCAGCAGTTACGATAATCAGGGCCTGAGCTCCTATAATTCACCCCTCCACTTT. Amino acid sequence: CASSYDNQGLSSYNSPLHF. The chain employs TRBV6-8 and TRBJ1-6, with TRBD1 as a possible D gene (5 bases). The CDR3 spans 19 residues. The V gene's germline CDR1 is MNHGY and CDR2 SAAAGT. With 2 bases removed from V and 0 bases from J, the gap between germline ends came to 17 bases.